A single TCR beta chain is shown here with its context. The antigen is unknown. This sample is drawn from a study of T cells after yellow fever vaccination. Study summary: Each low-cell-number fraction was prepared by means of SMART-Seq v4 Ultra Low Input. Whole-study findings and limits: CD4 and CD8 compartments shared a small share of clonotypes. Weaker, the secondary response had a peak occurring faster, on day 5 versus 15.

For TCR, cDNA came from 5'RACE template switching, which added a universal primer site and UMIs. MiXCR, run by TCRdb on the 5' RACE reads, gives a single entry per CDR3 protein. The sample holds about 350,000 distinct CDR3 sequences; 7% to 9% are singletons and the top ten take roughly 18%. CDR1 and CDR2 (germline): LGHDT, YNNKEL (reference sequence). This CDR3 has 17 residues. Trimming at V came to 1 base and at J to 6 bases, leaving 8 bases not matched to a gene. Sequenced here: PBMCs, sampled roughly seven weeks after the first yellow fever vaccination. This sequence joins TRBV3-1 and TRBJ2-1; 11 nucleotides agree with TRBD2. This receptor was taken from a man aged 18-30 years who received the YFV17D yellow fever vaccine. The CDR3 nucleotides are TGTGCCAGCAGCCAAGTTGCGCAGACTAGCGGGGCCAATGAGCAGTTCTTC. Amino acid sequence: CASSQVAQTSGANEQFF.